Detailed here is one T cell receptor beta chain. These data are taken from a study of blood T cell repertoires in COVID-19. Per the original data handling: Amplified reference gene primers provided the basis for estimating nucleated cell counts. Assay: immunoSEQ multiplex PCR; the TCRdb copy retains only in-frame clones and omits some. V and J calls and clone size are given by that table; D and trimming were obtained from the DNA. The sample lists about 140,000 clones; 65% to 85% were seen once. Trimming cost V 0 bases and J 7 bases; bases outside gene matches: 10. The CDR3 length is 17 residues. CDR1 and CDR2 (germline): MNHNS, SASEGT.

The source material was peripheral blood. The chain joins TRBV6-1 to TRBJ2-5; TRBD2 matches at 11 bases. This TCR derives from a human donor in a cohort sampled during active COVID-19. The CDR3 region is CASSEAGVAGGHGTQYF. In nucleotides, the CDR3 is TGTGCCAGCAGTGAAGCTGGGGTAGCGGGGGGGCATGGGACCCAGTACTTC.